This T cell receptor (beta chain) came from a study of neoadjuvant anti-PD-1 for oral cavity cancer. The length of the CDR3 is 12 residues. The germline gives CDR1 SGHTA, CDR2 FQGTGA. The V and J ends lost 3 bases and 5 bases respectively, with 7 bases between them. Assay: immunoSEQ multiplex PCR; the TCRdb copy retains only in-frame clones and omits some. The sample carries 68,000 or so clones, 85% recorded once. Time point given: after neoadjuvant nivolumab, at surgical resection. This chain uses TRBV7-3 with TRBJ1-2; D not certain. Sequenced material: PBMCs, taken after nivolumab (anti-PD-1) treatment. The TCR sequence derives from a person aged 35-80 years with oral cavity squamous cell carcinoma. The CDR3 coding sequence is TGTGCCAGCAGCTTCTGGATTTATGGCTACACCTTC. It is translated as CASSFWIYGYTF.